A selection of T cell receptor beta chains follows, all from one sample in a study of regulatory T cells in long-lasting Graves disease. TCRdb redid the calling of the multiplex PCR reads with MiXCR, one entry per CDR3 protein. The repertoire holds roughly 420,000 distinct CDR3 sequences, about a sixth seen once, with about 11% in the top ten. Another study also made use of these data, one on T cells in Graves' hyperthyroidism and ophthalmopathy.

The material was peripheral blood mononuclear cells (PBMCs), obtained at new diagnosis, from a patient treated with antithyroid drugs. The receptors stem from a woman aged 25 to 45 with Graves disease. Each CDR3 is given with its conserved first and last residue. A D gene is named only where the DNA matches it firmly. A clone size is listed for some rows: how often the clone was seen (once, few, many), or a class if it is expanded.

v_gene	d_gene	j_gene	abundance	CDR3nt	CDR3aa
TRBV12-5	TRBD2	TRBJ2-1	many	TGTGCTAGTGGTTTGTTCCCTAGCGGGAGATCCGGGAGCTCCTACAATGAGCAGTTCTTC	CASGLFPSGRSGSSYNEQFF
TRBV6-1	NA	TRBJ1-1	many	TGTGCCAGCAGCCTGGATGGGGTGAACACTGAAGCTTTCTTT	CASSLDGVNTEAFF
TRBV12-3/TRBV12-4	NA	TRBJ2-7	many	TGTGCCAGCAGTTTTCACGAAGATTCCTACGAGCAGTACTTC	CASSFHEDSYEQYF
TRBV28	NA	TRBJ1-1	many	TGTGCCAGCAGTTTTCGGGTCCAGAACACTGAAGCTTTCTTT	CASSFRVQNTEAFF
TRBV27	NA	TRBJ2-1	NA	TGTGCCAGCAGTGCACTACCCAGGAGTTTGCGGTTCTTC	CASSALPRSLRFF
TRBV19	TRBD2	TRBJ2-1	NA	TGTGCCAGTAGCTTAGCGGGAGGGATTTATGAGCAGTTCTTC	CASSLAGGIYEQFF
TRBV7-2	NA	TRBJ2-1	many	TGTGCCAGCAGCTTACTCCTAGAGCAGTTCTTC	CASSLLLEQFF
TRBV18	NA	TRBJ2-5	many	TGTGCCAGCTCACCACCATCCGAGCAAGAGACCCAGTACTTC	CASSPPSEQETQYF
TRBV18	NA	TRBJ2-7	NA	TGTGCCAGCTCACCACCTGGGACACTCTCCTACGAGCAGTACTTC	CASSPPGTLSYEQYF
TRBV11-2	NA	TRBJ2-7	many	TGTGCCAGCAGCTTAGTGAGGGGCGACTACAAGGACGAGCAGTACTTC	CASSLVRGDYKDEQYF
TRBV28	NA	TRBJ1-5	many	TGTGCCAGCAGTTTACGACAGTTCAATCAGCCCCAGCATTTT	CASSLRQFNQPQHF
TRBV2	NA	TRBJ2-5	NA	TGTGCCAGCAGTAGCCGTCTCCGGGGAGAGACCCAGTACTTC	CASSSRLRGETQYF
TRBV6-2/TRBV6-3	TRBD2	TRBJ2-7	many	TGTGCCAGCAGTTACGGGGGTAGCGGGAGGAACGAGCAGTACTTC	CASSYGGSGRNEQYF
TRBV5-5	TRBD1	TRBJ2-7	NA	TGTGCCAGCAGCCGGGGAAGGACAGGGCACTACGAGCAGTACTTC	CASSRGRTGHYEQYF
TRBV5-1	NA	TRBJ1-2	many	TGCGCCAGCAGCTTGGCTGTCGGCAGCATTTATGGCTACACCTTC	CASSLAVGSIYGYTF
TRBV27	NA	TRBJ2-3	NA	TGTGCCACACAGACGGTTAACACAGATACGCAGTATTTT	CATQTVNTDTQYF
TRBV20-1	NA	TRBJ2-1	many	TGCAGTGCCCGCCCGACAGGACCAAAGAATGAGCAGTTCTTC	CSARPTGPKNEQFF
TRBV4-3	TRBD1	TRBJ2-2	many	TGCGCCAGCAGCCAAAGGGGGCGAAGTACCGGGGAGCTGTTTTTT	CASSQRGRSTGELFF
TRBV7-9	NA	TRBJ1-5	NA	TGTGCCAGCAGCTTAGCTGGCCAGGGCGAGAATCAGCCCCAGCATTTT	CASSLAGQGENQPQHF
TRBV7-6	TRBD1	TRBJ1-1	many	TGTGCCAGCAGCCCCAACAGGGGGATGAACACTGAAGCTTTCTTT	CASSPNRGMNTEAFF
TRBV11-2	NA	TRBJ1-3	few	TGTGCCAGCAGCTTAGCCGGCAACCCTGGAAACACCATATATTTT	CASSLAGNPGNTIYF
TRBV20-1	NA	TRBJ2-7	many	TGCAGTGCTAGGAAGCCTTTTGGGGGGGCGCCGTCCGAGCAGTACTTC	CSARKPFGGAPSEQYF
TRBV5-6	TRBD1	TRBJ1-2	few	TGTGCCAGCAGCCCAACAGGGGGGATTGGCTACACCTTC	CASSPTGGIGYTF
TRBV4-3	NA	TRBJ1-2	many	TGCGCCAGCAGCCAAGATCTGGGAGGGGCGGGCTATGGCTACACCTTC	CASSQDLGGAGYGYTF
TRBV5-1	NA	TRBJ2-5	few	TGCGCCAGCAGCCAACCAAATTCGTCAGAGACCCAGTACTTC	CASSQPNSSETQYF
TRBV2	TRBD2	TRBJ2-3	NA	TGTGCCAGCAGGGGGACTAGCGGGAGGTCCTTGGATACGCAGTATTTT	CASRGTSGRSLDTQYF
TRBV10-3	NA	TRBJ2-7	NA	TGTGCCATCAGTGGGACCGAGAGCTCCTACGAGCAGTACTTC	CAISGTESSYEQYF
TRBV19	NA	TRBJ1-3	NA	TGTGCCAGTAAGCCGGAGGCGCGGTCTGGAGACACCATATATTTT	CASKPEARSGDTIYF
TRBV27	NA	TRBJ2-1	many	TGTGCCACCCCTCTGAGACCTCCTGGGGATGATGAGCAGTTCTTC	CATPLRPPGDDEQFF
TRBV6-2/TRBV6-3	NA	TRBJ2-3	NA	TGTGCCAGCAGCATCAACGGGCAGGGCACAGATACGCAGTATTTT	CASSINGQGTDTQYF
TRBV29-1	NA	TRBJ1-1	few	TGCAGCGTGGGGGACGGCGAAAACACTGAAGCTTTCTTT	CSVGDGENTEAFF
TRBV2	NA	TRBJ1-4	many	TGTGCCAGCATGGTACGGTCTAATGAAAAACTGTTTTTT	CASMVRSNEKLFF
TRBV29-1	NA	TRBJ2-1	many	TGCAGCGTTGACAGGGGCTTAACCTACAATGAGCAGTTCTTC	CSVDRGLTYNEQFF
TRBV10-3	TRBD2	TRBJ2-5	NA	TGTGCCATCAGTGAGGAGCGGGAGTCTTCGAAAGAGACCCAGTACTTC	CAISEERESSKETQYF
TRBV12-3/TRBV12-4	TRBD2	TRBJ2-1	NA	TGTGCCTCCGAGGACGGGACTAGCGGCTTGAGCTCCTACAATGAGCAGTTCTTC	CASEDGTSGLSSYNEQFF
TRBV28	NA	TRBJ2-4	many	TGTGCCAGCAGCTCAGGGACGGCGAAAAACATTCAGTACTTC	CASSSGTAKNIQYF
TRBV6-1	TRBD2	TRBJ2-3	many	TGTGCCAGCAGAATGACTAGCGGGAGCTTCCCAGATACGCAGTATTTT	CASRMTSGSFPDTQYF
TRBV20-1	NA	TRBJ2-3	NA	TGCAGTGCTAGAGGTAGAACAGATACGCAGTATTTT	CSARGRTDTQYF
TRBV28	NA	TRBJ2-3	many	TGTGCCAGCAGTTCGCGAGGCGGGCCTCCAGATACGCAGTATTTT	CASSSRGGPPDTQYF
TRBV20-1	TRBD2	TRBJ2-2	few	TGCAGTGCTAGAAGCCGTACTGCCACTAGCGGTTCGAACACCGGGGAGCTGTTTTTT	CSARSRTATSGSNTGELFF
TRBV27	NA	TRBJ2-3	many	TGTGCCAGCAGTTTTTCGGGGGAAGGGGCGGAGGGGCAGTATTTT	CASSFSGEGAEGQYF
TRBV7-9	NA	TRBJ1-5	many	TGTGCCAGCAGCTTAGACGGTATGGCCGGGGGGCCTTATAGCAATCAGCCCCAGCATTTT	CASSLDGMAGGPYSNQPQHF
TRBV4-2	NA	TRBJ2-7	few	TGTGCCAGCAGCCAAGGTGGCTCGGGGGAGCAGTACTTC	CASSQGGSGEQYF